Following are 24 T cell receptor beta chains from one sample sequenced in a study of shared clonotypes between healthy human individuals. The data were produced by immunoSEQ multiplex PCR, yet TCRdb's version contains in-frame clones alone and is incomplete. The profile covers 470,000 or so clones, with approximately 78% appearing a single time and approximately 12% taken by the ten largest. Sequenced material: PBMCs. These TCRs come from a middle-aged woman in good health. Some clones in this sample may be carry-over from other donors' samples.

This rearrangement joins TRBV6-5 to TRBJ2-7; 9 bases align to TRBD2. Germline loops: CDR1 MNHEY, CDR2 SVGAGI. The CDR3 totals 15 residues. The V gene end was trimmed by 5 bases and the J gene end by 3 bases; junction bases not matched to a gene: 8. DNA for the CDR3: TGTGCCAGCAGTACACTAGCGGGCGCGTACTACGAGCAGTACTTC. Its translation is CASSTLAGAYYEQYF.

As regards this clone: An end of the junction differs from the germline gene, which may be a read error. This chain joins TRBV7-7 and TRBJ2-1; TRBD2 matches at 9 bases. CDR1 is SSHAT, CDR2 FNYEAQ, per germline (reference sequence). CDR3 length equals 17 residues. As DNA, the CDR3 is TGTGCTAGCAGCCCCGTAGGGGGAGTAGCGGGAGACAATGAGCAGTTCTTC. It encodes CASSPVGGVAGDNEQFF.

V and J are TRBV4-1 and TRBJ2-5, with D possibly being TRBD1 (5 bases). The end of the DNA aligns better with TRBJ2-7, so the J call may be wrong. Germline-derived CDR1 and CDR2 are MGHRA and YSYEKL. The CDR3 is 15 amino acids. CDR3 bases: TGCGCCAGCAGCCAAGGCAGGGCTCGCTCGGGCGAGCAGTACTTC. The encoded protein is CASSQGRARSGEQYF.

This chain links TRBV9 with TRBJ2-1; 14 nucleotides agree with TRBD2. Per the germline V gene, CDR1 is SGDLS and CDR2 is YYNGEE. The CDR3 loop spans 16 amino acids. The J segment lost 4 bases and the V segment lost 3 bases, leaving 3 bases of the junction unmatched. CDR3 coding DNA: TGTGCCAGCAGCGGATGGACTAGCGGGGGGTACAATGAGCAGTTCTTC. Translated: CASSGWTSGGYNEQFF. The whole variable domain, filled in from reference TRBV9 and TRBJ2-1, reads DSGVTQTPKHLITATGQRVTLRCSPRSGDLSVYWYQQSLDQGLQFLIQYYNGEERAKGNILERFSAQQFPDLHSELNLSSLELGDSALYFCASSGWTSGGYNEQFFGPGTRLTVL.

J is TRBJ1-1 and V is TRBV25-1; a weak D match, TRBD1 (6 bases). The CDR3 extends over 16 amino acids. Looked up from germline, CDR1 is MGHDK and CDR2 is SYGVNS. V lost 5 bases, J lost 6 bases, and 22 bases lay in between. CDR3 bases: TGTGCCAGCAGTACCTTGGGGGGGGGCAAAGTTGCTGAAGCTTTCTTT. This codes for CASSTLGGGKVAEAFF.

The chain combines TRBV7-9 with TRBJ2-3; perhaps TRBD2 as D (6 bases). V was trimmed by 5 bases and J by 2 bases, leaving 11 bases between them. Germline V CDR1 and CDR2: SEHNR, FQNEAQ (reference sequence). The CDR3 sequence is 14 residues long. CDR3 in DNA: TGTGCCAGCAGCCTCACGCGGGACACAGATACGCAGTATTTT. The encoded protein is CASSLTRDTDTQYF.

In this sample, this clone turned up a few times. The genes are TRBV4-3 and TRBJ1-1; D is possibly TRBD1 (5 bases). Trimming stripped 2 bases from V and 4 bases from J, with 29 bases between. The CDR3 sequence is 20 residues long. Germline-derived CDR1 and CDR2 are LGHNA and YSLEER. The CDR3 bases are TGCGCCAGCAGCCAAAAACCGCCGGGGACGCCCGACGGGGTTTCCACTGAAGCTTTCTTT. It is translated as CASSQKPPGTPDGVSTEAFF.

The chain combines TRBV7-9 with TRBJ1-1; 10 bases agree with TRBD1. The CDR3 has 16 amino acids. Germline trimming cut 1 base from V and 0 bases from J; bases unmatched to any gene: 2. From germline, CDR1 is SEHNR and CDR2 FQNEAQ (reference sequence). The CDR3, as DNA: TGTGCCAGCAGCTTAGGCGGACAGGGGGTGAACACTGAAGCTTTCTTT. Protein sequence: CASSLGGQGVNTEAFF.

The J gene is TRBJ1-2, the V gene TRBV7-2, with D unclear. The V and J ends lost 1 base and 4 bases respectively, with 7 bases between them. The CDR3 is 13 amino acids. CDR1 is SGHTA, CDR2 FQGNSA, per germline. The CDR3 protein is CASSLVQTYGYTF. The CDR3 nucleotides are TGTGCCAGCAGCTTAGTTCAAACCTATGGCTACACCTTC.

The CDR3 DNA reads as TGTGCCAGCAGCTTAGAAGCGGGGCCCTACGAGCAGTACTTC. This translates into CASSLEAGPYEQYF. V usage is TRBV5-6 and J usage is TRBJ2-7; TRBD2 matches at 7 bases. This CDR3 is built from 14 residues. Looked up from germline, CDR1 is SGHDT and CDR2 is YYEEEE. The J segment lost 2 bases and the V segment lost 2 bases, leaving 4 bases of the junction unmatched.

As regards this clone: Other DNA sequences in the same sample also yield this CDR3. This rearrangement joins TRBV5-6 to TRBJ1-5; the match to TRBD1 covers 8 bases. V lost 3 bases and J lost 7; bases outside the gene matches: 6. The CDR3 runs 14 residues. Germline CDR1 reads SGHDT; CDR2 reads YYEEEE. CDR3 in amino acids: CASSSWTGSQPQHF. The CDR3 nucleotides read TGTGCCAGCAGCTCCTGGACAGGGTCCCAGCCCCAGCATTTT.

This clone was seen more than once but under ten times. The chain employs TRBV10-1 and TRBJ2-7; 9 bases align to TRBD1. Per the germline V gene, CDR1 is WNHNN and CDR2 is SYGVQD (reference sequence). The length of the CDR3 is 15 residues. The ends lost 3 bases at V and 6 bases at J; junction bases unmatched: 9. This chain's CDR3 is CASSDPGQGSSEQYF. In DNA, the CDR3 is TGCGCCAGCAGTGACCCGGGACAGGGTTCGAGCGAGCAGTACTTC.

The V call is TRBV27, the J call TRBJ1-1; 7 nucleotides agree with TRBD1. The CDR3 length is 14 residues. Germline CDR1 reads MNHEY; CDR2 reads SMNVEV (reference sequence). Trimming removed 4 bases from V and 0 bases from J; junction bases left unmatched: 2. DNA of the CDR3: TGTGCCAGCAGTTCGGGACAGCTGAACACTGAAGCTTTCTTT. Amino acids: CASSSGQLNTEAFF.

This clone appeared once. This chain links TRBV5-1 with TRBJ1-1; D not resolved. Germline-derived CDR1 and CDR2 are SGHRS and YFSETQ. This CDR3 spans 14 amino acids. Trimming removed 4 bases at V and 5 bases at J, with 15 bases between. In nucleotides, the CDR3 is TGCGCCAGCAGCAATCAAGCTGGTTTGACTGAAGCTTTCTTT. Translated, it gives CASSNQAGLTEAFF.

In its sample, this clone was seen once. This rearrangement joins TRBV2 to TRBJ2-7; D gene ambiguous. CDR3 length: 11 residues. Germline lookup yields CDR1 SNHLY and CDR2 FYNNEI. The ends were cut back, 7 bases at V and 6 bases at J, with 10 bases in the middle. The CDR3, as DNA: TGTGCCAGCAAGACTCTGGGCGAGCAGTACTTC. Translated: CASKTLGEQYF.

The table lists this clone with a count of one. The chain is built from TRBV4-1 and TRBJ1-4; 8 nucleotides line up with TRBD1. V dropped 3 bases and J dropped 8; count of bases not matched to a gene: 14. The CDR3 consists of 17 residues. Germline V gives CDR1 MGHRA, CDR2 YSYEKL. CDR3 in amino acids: CASSHRTGRAPGEKLFF. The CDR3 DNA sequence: TGCGCCAGCAGCCACCGGACAGGGAGGGCCCCAGGAGAAAAACTGTTTTTT.

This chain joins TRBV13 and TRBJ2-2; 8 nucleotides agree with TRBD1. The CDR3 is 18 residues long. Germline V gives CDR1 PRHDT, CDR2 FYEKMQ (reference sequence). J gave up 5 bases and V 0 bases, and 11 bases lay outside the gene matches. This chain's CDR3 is CASSLGDRDPRITGELFF. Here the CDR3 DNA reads TGTGCCAGCAGCTTAGGGGACAGGGATCCAAGGATTACCGGGGAGCTGTTTTTT.

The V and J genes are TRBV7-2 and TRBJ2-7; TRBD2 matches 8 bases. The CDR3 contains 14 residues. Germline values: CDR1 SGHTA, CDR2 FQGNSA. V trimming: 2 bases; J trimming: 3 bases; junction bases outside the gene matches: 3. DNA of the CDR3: TGTGCCAGCAGCTTAAGCGGGAGAGTCTACGAGCAGTACTTC. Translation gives CASSLSGRVYEQYF.

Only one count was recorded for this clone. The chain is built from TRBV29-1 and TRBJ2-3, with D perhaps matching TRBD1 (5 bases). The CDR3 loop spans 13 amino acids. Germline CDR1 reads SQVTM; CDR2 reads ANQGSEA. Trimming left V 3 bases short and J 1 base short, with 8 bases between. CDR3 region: CSVDQGGTDTQYF. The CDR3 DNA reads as TGCAGCGTTGACCAGGGTGGCACAGATACGCAGTATTTT.

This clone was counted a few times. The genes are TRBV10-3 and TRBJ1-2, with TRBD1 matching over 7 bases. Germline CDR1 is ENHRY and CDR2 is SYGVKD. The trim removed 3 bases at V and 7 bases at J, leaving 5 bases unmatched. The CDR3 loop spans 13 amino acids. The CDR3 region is CAISEGQASGYTF. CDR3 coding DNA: TGTGCCATCAGTGAAGGACAGGCCTCTGGCTACACCTTC.

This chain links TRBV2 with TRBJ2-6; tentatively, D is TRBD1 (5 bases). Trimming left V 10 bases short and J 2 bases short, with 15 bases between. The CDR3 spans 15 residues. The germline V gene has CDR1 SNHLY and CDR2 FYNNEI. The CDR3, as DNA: TGTGCCACCCCCAGTAGGGGCACTGGGGCCAACGTCCTGACTTTC. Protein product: CATPSRGTGANVLTF.

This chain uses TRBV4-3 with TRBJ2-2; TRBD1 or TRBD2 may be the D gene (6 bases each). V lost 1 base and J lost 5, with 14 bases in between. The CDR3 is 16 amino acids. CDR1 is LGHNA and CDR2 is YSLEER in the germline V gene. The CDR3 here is CASSQADGGGTGELFF. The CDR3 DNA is TGCGCCAGCAGCCAAGCCGACGGGGGCGGGACCGGGGAGCTGTTTTTT.

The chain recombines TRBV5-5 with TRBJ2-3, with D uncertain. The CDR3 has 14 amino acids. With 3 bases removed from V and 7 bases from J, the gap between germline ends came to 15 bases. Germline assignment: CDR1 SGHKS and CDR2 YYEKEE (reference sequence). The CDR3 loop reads CASSSPDGPNTQYF. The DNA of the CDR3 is TGTGCCAGCAGCTCGCCGGACGGCCCCAATACGCAGTATTTT.

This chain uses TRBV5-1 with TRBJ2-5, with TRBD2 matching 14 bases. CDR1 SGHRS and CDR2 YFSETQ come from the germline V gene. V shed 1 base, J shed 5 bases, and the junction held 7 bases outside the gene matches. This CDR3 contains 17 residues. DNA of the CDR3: TGCGCCAGCAGCTTGACCGGGACTAGCGGGAGTTCGGAGACCCAGTACTTC. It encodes CASSLTGTSGSSETQYF.